These T cell receptor beta chains were read from a single sample in a study of blood T cell repertoires in COVID-19. Generated by immunoSEQ multiplex PCR, the TCRdb table keeps only in-frame clones and is missing some. Among about 39,000 clones listed, roughly 87% were seen once. Specimen: peripheral blood. The receptors here all came from a man in his fifties or sixties with acute or convalescent COVID-19. The CDR3 runs from the conserved cysteine through the conserved F or W. A D gene is named only where the DNA matches it firmly. Not all rows give a size; the values are once, few, many and, for expanded clones, a class.

j_gene: TRBJ1-1
v_gene: TRBV18
abundance: NA
d_gene: NA
CDR3nt: TGTGCCAGCTCACCAGCCGGGACAAGCTCTTCTGAAGCTTTCTTT
CDR3aa: CASSPAGTSSSEAFF

j_gene: TRBJ1-2
v_gene: TRBV9
abundance: NA
d_gene: NA
CDR3nt: TGTGCCAGCAGCGCGTCCACAGCTAACTATGGCTACACCTTC
CDR3aa: CASSASTANYGYTF

j_gene: TRBJ2-1
v_gene: TRBV7-6
abundance: once
d_gene: TRBD1
CDR3nt: TGTGCCAGCAGCTCTTATGGACAGGCTTACTACAATGAGCAGTTCTTC
CDR3aa: CASSSYGQAYYNEQFF

j_gene: TRBJ1-5
v_gene: TRBV2
abundance: NA
d_gene: TRBD1
CDR3nt: TGTGCCAGCAACGGCAGGACAGGGGGCCGGAGCAATCAGCCCCAGCATTTT
CDR3aa: CASNGRTGGRSNQPQHF

j_gene: TRBJ1-5
v_gene: TRBV24-1
abundance: NA
d_gene: TRBD1
CDR3nt: TGTGCCACCAGTGATCCCGGACAGGAGCCCAATCAGCCCCAGCATTTT
CDR3aa: CATSDPGQEPNQPQHF

j_gene: TRBJ1-1
v_gene: TRBV18
abundance: NA
d_gene: TRBD1
CDR3nt: TGTGCCAGCTCACCACCTGTTGGGACAGGGGCCACTGAAGCTTTCTTT
CDR3aa: CASSPPVGTGATEAFF

j_gene: TRBJ2-1
v_gene: TRBV28
abundance: NA
d_gene: NA
CDR3nt: TGTGCCAGCAGTTTAATGTTCGCGGAGAGCTCCTACAATGAGCAGTTCTTC
CDR3aa: CASSLMFAESSYNEQFF

j_gene: TRBJ2-3
v_gene: TRBV4-1
abundance: NA
d_gene: NA
CDR3nt: TGCGCCAGCAGCCCCCCCAGTACAGATACGCAGTATTTT
CDR3aa: CASSPPSTDTQYF

j_gene: TRBJ2-7
v_gene: TRBV15
abundance: NA
d_gene: TRBD2
CDR3nt: TGTGCCACCAGCAGAGCCACGGGAGGGCCTTACGAGCAGTACTTC
CDR3aa: CATSRATGGPYEQYF

j_gene: TRBJ1-1
v_gene: TRBV5-6
abundance: NA
d_gene: NA
CDR3nt: TGTGCCAGCAGCTTCGGGTTGGAGGGCACTGAAGCTTTCTTT
CDR3aa: CASSFGLEGTEAFF

j_gene: TRBJ1-5
v_gene: TRBV29-1
abundance: NA
d_gene: NA
CDR3nt: TGCAGCGTGGGGTCCGGGGATCGACAGCCCCAGCATTTT
CDR3aa: CSVGSGDRQPQHF

j_gene: TRBJ1-1
v_gene: TRBV5-1
abundance: NA
d_gene: NA
CDR3nt: TGCGCCAGCAGCTTAGGGGGGAACACTGAAGCTTTCTTT
CDR3aa: CASSLGGNTEAFF

j_gene: TRBJ1-2
v_gene: TRBV3-1/TRBV3-2
abundance: NA
d_gene: NA
CDR3nt: TGTGCCAGCAGCCACTCCGACAGGCGGGCCCTACAAGGCTACACCTTC
CDR3aa: CASSHSDRRALQGYTF

j_gene: TRBJ2-2
v_gene: TRBV24-1
abundance: NA
d_gene: TRBD1
CDR3nt: TGTGCCACCAGTGAGCGGCAGGGGGATGTTTTGTCCACCGGGGAGCTGTTTTTT
CDR3aa: CATSERQGDVLSTGELFF

j_gene: TRBJ2-2
v_gene: TRBV7-7
abundance: NA
d_gene: TRBD1
CDR3nt: TGTGCTAGCAGCCAAGACAGGGCCGGGGAGCTGTTTTTT
CDR3aa: CASSQDRAGELFF

j_gene: TRBJ2-5
v_gene: TRBV29-1
abundance: NA
d_gene: TRBD1
CDR3nt: TGCAGCGTAGAGCTGGGACAGGGAGGAGTAGGGGAGACCCAGTACTTC
CDR3aa: CSVELGQGGVGETQYF

j_gene: TRBJ2-4
v_gene: TRBV5-6
abundance: NA
d_gene: NA
CDR3nt: TGTGCCAGCAGCTTGAGGGGGAACCTAGTAGCCAAAAACATTCAGTACTTC
CDR3aa: CASSLRGNLVAKNIQYF

j_gene: TRBJ2-2
v_gene: TRBV24-1
abundance: NA
d_gene: TRBD1
CDR3nt: TGTGCCACCAGTGGCCCCCCGGGGACAGGTCCCACCGGGGAGCTGTTTTTT
CDR3aa: CATSGPPGTGPTGELFF

j_gene: TRBJ2-2
v_gene: TRBV2
abundance: NA
d_gene: TRBD2
CDR3nt: TGTGCCAGCAGTAGTCTAGCGGGAGGGTTTGGGGAGCTGTTTTTT
CDR3aa: CASSSLAGGFGELFF

j_gene: TRBJ2-3
v_gene: TRBV19
abundance: NA
d_gene: NA
CDR3nt: TGTGCCAGTAGTATAGCGGAGGGATTTGCAGATACGCAGTATTTT
CDR3aa: CASSIAEGFADTQYF

j_gene: TRBJ1-5
v_gene: TRBV6-4
abundance: NA
d_gene: NA
CDR3nt: TGTGCCAGCAGGACAGCCCGAAATCAGCCCCAGCATTTT
CDR3aa: CASRTARNQPQHF

j_gene: TRBJ2-7
v_gene: TRBV5-6
abundance: NA
d_gene: NA
CDR3nt: TGTGCCAGCAGCTTCGCCGGGGGTTATTACGAGCAGTACTTC
CDR3aa: CASSFAGGYYEQYF

j_gene: TRBJ1-2
v_gene: TRBV7-8
abundance: NA
d_gene: NA
CDR3nt: TGTGCCAGCAGCCCACAGGTCTCCGCATATGGCTACACCTTC
CDR3aa: CASSPQVSAYGYTF

j_gene: TRBJ1-1
v_gene: TRBV14
abundance: NA
d_gene: NA
CDR3nt: TGTGCCAGCAGCCAAGTGCGGGGGGACACTGAAGCTTTCTTT
CDR3aa: CASSQVRGDTEAFF

j_gene: TRBJ2-7
v_gene: TRBV5-4
abundance: NA
d_gene: TRBD1
CDR3nt: TGTGCCAGCAGCTCCCCGGGACAGGGGCTGGACGAGCAGTACTTC
CDR3aa: CASSSPGQGLDEQYF

j_gene: TRBJ1-4
v_gene: TRBV2
abundance: NA
d_gene: NA
CDR3nt: TGTGCCAGATCTGCCAGGGAGGGCGAAAAACTGTTTTTT
CDR3aa: CARSAREGEKLFF

j_gene: TRBJ1-4
v_gene: TRBV5-4
abundance: NA
d_gene: TRBD1
CDR3nt: TGTGCCAGCAGCTTCAGGGGGCCGGAAGAAAAACTGTTTTTT
CDR3aa: CASSFRGPEEKLFF

j_gene: TRBJ2-7
v_gene: TRBV7-9
abundance: NA
d_gene: NA
CDR3nt: TGTGCCAGCAGCTCCCGGACAGCAGTAAACTACGAGCAGTACTTC
CDR3aa: CASSSRTAVNYEQYF

j_gene: TRBJ2-7
v_gene: TRBV28
abundance: NA
d_gene: TRBD2
CDR3nt: TGTGCCAGCAGCCTCTGGACTAGCGGGAGTCGCTACGAGCAGTACTTC
CDR3aa: CASSLWTSGSRYEQYF

j_gene: TRBJ2-7
v_gene: TRBV29-1
abundance: NA
d_gene: TRBD1
CDR3nt: TGCAGCGTTGAAGGGGACAGGGGTGCCTACGAGCAGTACTTC
CDR3aa: CSVEGDRGAYEQYF

j_gene: TRBJ1-1
v_gene: TRBV19
abundance: NA
d_gene: NA
CDR3nt: TGTGCCAGTAGCACGGGTTTCGCTTTCTTT
CDR3aa: CASSTGFAFF

j_gene: TRBJ1-2
v_gene: TRBV19
abundance: NA
d_gene: TRBD1
CDR3nt: TGTGCCAGTAGGGTACAGGGGGCCCATGGCTACACCTTC
CDR3aa: CASRVQGAHGYTF

j_gene: TRBJ2-1
v_gene: TRBV24-1
abundance: NA
d_gene: NA
CDR3nt: TGTGCCACCAGTGATTATCTAGGGGGGACAGATTCCAATGAGCAGTTCTTC
CDR3aa: CATSDYLGGTDSNEQFF

j_gene: TRBJ1-5
v_gene: TRBV12-5
abundance: NA
d_gene: NA
CDR3nt: TGTGCTAGTGGGCAAATACTCAGGGGAGATCAGCCCCAGCATTTT
CDR3aa: CASGQILRGDQPQHF

j_gene: TRBJ2-2
v_gene: TRBV25-1
abundance: once
d_gene: NA
CDR3nt: TGTGCCAGCGAAAATGACGGGACGAACACCGGGGAGCTGTTTTTT
CDR3aa: CASENDGTNTGELFF

j_gene: TRBJ2-3
v_gene: TRBV10-3
abundance: NA
d_gene: NA
CDR3nt: TGTGCCATCAGGGAATCAGGGACAGATACGCAGTATTTT
CDR3aa: CAIRESGTDTQYF

j_gene: TRBJ1-5
v_gene: TRBV6-5
abundance: NA
d_gene: NA
CDR3nt: TGTGCCAGCAGCAGCGCTAAGGATCAGCCCCAGCATTTT
CDR3aa: CASSSAKDQPQHF

j_gene: TRBJ1-2
v_gene: TRBV10-3
abundance: NA
d_gene: NA
CDR3nt: TGTGCCATCAGTGAGGTACAGGGTTCTGGCTACACCTTC
CDR3aa: CAISEVQGSGYTF

j_gene: TRBJ2-1
v_gene: TRBV5-1
abundance: NA
d_gene: TRBD2
CDR3nt: TGCGCCAGCAGCATCGGGACTAGCGGGAGCAATGAGCAGTTCTTC
CDR3aa: CASSIGTSGSNEQFF

j_gene: TRBJ1-1
v_gene: TRBV21-1
abundance: NA
d_gene: NA
CDR3nt: TGTGCCAGCAGCAAAGGGAGGACAGAACGGGCAGCTTTCTTT
CDR3aa: CASSKGRTERAAFF

j_gene: TRBJ1-1
v_gene: TRBV29-1
abundance: NA
d_gene: NA
CDR3nt: TGCAGCGTTGATAATTGGGACTCGCCGAGGGGCACTGAAGCTTTCTTT
CDR3aa: CSVDNWDSPRGTEAFF

j_gene: TRBJ2-1
v_gene: TRBV5-1
abundance: NA
d_gene: NA
CDR3nt: TGCGCCAGCAGCTTGACTAGACCCCAACAGGGCAATGAGCAGTTCTTC
CDR3aa: CASSLTRPQQGNEQFF

j_gene: TRBJ1-4
v_gene: TRBV18
abundance: NA
d_gene: NA
CDR3nt: TGTGCCAGCTCACCACCGCAGGGCGCGTCAACTAATGAAAAACTGTTTTTT
CDR3aa: CASSPPQGASTNEKLFF

j_gene: TRBJ2-2
v_gene: TRBV11-2
abundance: once
d_gene: NA
CDR3nt: TGTGCCAGCAGCTTCTCCAGTCCTAGTAACACCGGGGAGCTGTTTTTT
CDR3aa: CASSFSSPSNTGELFF

j_gene: TRBJ1-3
v_gene: TRBV24-1
abundance: NA
d_gene: NA
CDR3nt: TGTGCCACCAGTGATCGGAGGGGATCCACCATATATTTT
CDR3aa: CATSDRRGSTIYF

j_gene: TRBJ2-1
v_gene: TRBV7-7
abundance: NA
d_gene: TRBD2
CDR3nt: TGTGCTAGCAGCTTATCGATCAGGGCTAGCGGGAGGACGAATGAGCAGTTCTTC
CDR3aa: CASSLSIRASGRTNEQFF

j_gene: TRBJ2-3
v_gene: TRBV30
abundance: NA
d_gene: TRBD2
CDR3nt: TGTGCCTGCCTCCCTAGCGGAAGCACAGATACGCAGTATTTT
CDR3aa: CACLPSGSTDTQYF

j_gene: TRBJ1-4
v_gene: TRBV5-1
abundance: few
d_gene: NA
CDR3nt: TGCGCCAGCAGCTTGGCGCCGGGTAATGAAAAACTGTTTTTT
CDR3aa: CASSLAPGNEKLFF

j_gene: TRBJ1-6
v_gene: TRBV18
abundance: NA
d_gene: NA
CDR3nt: TGTGCCAGCTCACCTGGGCGTCGCAATTCACCCCTCCACTTT
CDR3aa: CASSPGRRNSPLHF

j_gene: TRBJ2-3
v_gene: TRBV12-2
abundance: NA
d_gene: NA
CDR3nt: TGTGCAAGTCGCTTACGGGAGCGGGGTGGAGATACGCAGTATTTT
CDR3aa: CASRLRERGGDTQYF

j_gene: TRBJ2-7
v_gene: TRBV5-1
abundance: NA
d_gene: TRBD2
CDR3nt: TGCGCCAGCAGCTCTATACGGACTAGCGGGAGTATATACGAGCAGTACTTC
CDR3aa: CASSSIRTSGSIYEQYF

j_gene: TRBJ2-1
v_gene: TRBV29-1
abundance: NA
d_gene: NA
CDR3nt: TGCAGCGTTGTCGGGCAGGGCTCCTACAATGAGCAGTTCTTC
CDR3aa: CSVVGQGSYNEQFF

j_gene: TRBJ2-1
v_gene: TRBV6-5
abundance: NA
d_gene: TRBD1
CDR3nt: TGTGCCAGCAGTTCCCCTCGGACAGGGGAGTATGAGCAGTTCTTC
CDR3aa: CASSSPRTGEYEQFF

j_gene: TRBJ1-1
v_gene: TRBV14
abundance: NA
d_gene: NA
CDR3nt: TGTGCCAGCAGCCAACTGTTTGAAGCTTTCTTT
CDR3aa: CASSQLFEAFF

j_gene: TRBJ1-3
v_gene: TRBV11-3
abundance: NA
d_gene: NA
CDR3nt: TGTGCCAGCAGTCTCTTATCTGGAAACACCATATATTTT
CDR3aa: CASSLLSGNTIYF

j_gene: TRBJ1-2
v_gene: TRBV7-9
abundance: NA
d_gene: NA
CDR3nt: TGTGCCAGCAGCTTAAGGGAGTTGGACACCTTC
CDR3aa: CASSLRELDTF

j_gene: TRBJ2-7
v_gene: TRBV5-4
abundance: once
d_gene: NA
CDR3nt: TGTGCCAGCAGCTTGGAACAGGGACGTGGGTACGAGCAGTACTTC
CDR3aa: CASSLEQGRGYEQYF

j_gene: TRBJ1-5
v_gene: TRBV28
abundance: NA
d_gene: NA
CDR3nt: TGTGCCAGCAGTTTAGGCGGCCCTAGCAATCAGCCCCAGCATTTT
CDR3aa: CASSLGGPSNQPQHF

j_gene: TRBJ1-1
v_gene: TRBV14
abundance: NA
d_gene: TRBD1
CDR3nt: TGTGCCAGCAGCGATCAGGGGGCCTACACTGAAGCTTTCTTT
CDR3aa: CASSDQGAYTEAFF

j_gene: TRBJ2-1
v_gene: TRBV4-1
abundance: once
d_gene: NA
CDR3nt: TGCGCCAGCAGCCATGGAGTCTTGACCGGAGGTGACAATGAGCAGTTCTTC
CDR3aa: CASSHGVLTGGDNEQFF